The sequence of this T cell receptor beta chain was determined in a study of T cell responses to AZD1222 COVID-19 vaccine. Study-level points and caveats: The donors showed a predominance of white British ancestry and of females, with possible underestimation of clonal diversity. Spike as a whole was targeted by vaccine-associated CD4 TCRs, dominant at 160-218 and 743-854.

Sequenced by immunoSEQ multiplex PCR; TCRdb stores in-frame clones only, minus some. The sample lists 100,000 to 150,000 clones; just over 90% were seen once. Remarks on this clone: Its antigen is not identified.

The sequenced sample was peripheral blood, obtained 28 days after the second AZD1222 dose. The sequence was obtained from an adult who received the AZD1222 COVID-19 vaccine.

The CDR3: CASKPGGFEKLFF. The CDR3, as DNA: TGTGCCAGTAAACCGGGGGGCTTTGAAAAACTGTTTTTT. The gene calls are TRBV19 and TRBJ1-4; D might be TRBD1 (6 bases). The CDR3 has 13 residues. Germline values: CDR1 LNHDA, CDR2 SQIVND (reference sequence). V gave up 7 bases and J gave up 7 bases, with 13 bases separating them.